These 6 T cell receptor beta chains were all obtained from the same sample, sequenced in a study of OX40 agonist ivuxolimab in advanced cancers. This table comes from immunoSEQ multiplex PCR, and its TCRdb copy is limited to in-frame clones, with some not included. The data show 45,000 to 70,000 clones, with just over 85% seen just once and around 1% held by the top ten. This specimen was CD4+ or CD8+ T cells sorted from blood, taken in a trial of the OX40 agonist ivuxolimab. These receptors were collected from an adult with an advanced solid tumor such as melanoma, head and neck, liver or kidney cancer.

The chain links TRBV5-1 to TRBJ1-2; D possibly corresponds to TRBD1 (6 bases). With 0 bases removed from V and 0 bases from J, the gap between germline ends came to 12 bases. The germline V gene has CDR1 SGHRS and CDR2 YFSETQ. CDR3 length equals 16 residues. The CDR3 DNA is TGCGCCAGCAGCTTGGGGGGACATTCGGCTAACTATGGCTACACCTTC. Amino acids: CASSLGGHSANYGYTF.

The chain uses TRBV27 and TRBJ2-7, with no clear D. Germline V CDR1 and CDR2: MNHEY, SMNVEV (reference sequence). The V and J ends lost 5 bases and 3 bases respectively, with 14 bases between them. This CDR3 region has 14 residues. In DNA, the CDR3 is TGTGCCAGCAGTCCTCCAAGGAAAAGCTACGAGCAGTACTTC. Translating gives CASSPPRKSYEQYF.

This clone has a handful of counts. The rearrangement links TRBV19 to TRBJ1-1, with 8 bases identical to TRBD1. Looked up from germline, CDR1 is LNHDA and CDR2 is SQIVND (reference sequence). The CDR3 is 16 residues long. V dropped 7 bases and J dropped 4; count of bases not matched to a gene: 14. The CDR3 reads CASTIRAGQGVTEAFF. For the CDR3, the DNA is TGTGCCAGTACCATCAGGGCCGGACAGGGCGTCACTGAAGCTTTCTTT.

The V call is TRBV9, the J call TRBJ1-1, with D unresolved. Trimming took off 3 bases at V and 2 bases at J, with 14 bases between the two ends. The CDR3 has 15 amino acids. From germline, CDR1 is SGDLS and CDR2 YYNGEE. This CDR3 reads CASSARRESNTEAFF. CDR3 coding DNA: TGTGCCAGCAGCGCGCGACGGGAATCAAACACTGAAGCTTTCTTT. The entire variable domain, with the rest obtained from reference TRBV9 and TRBJ1-1, is as follows: DSGVTQTPKHLITATGQRVTLRCSPRSGDLSVYWYQQSLDQGLQFLIQYYNGEERAKGNILERFSAQQFPDLHSELNLSSLELGDSALYFCASSARRESNTEAFFGQGTRLTVV.

The V and J genes are TRBV5-6 and TRBJ2-6, with no clear D. The CDR3 loop spans 16 amino acids. Trimming cost V 0 bases and J 0 bases, with 7 bases left between them. Germline loops: CDR1 SGHDT, CDR2 YYEEEE. CDR3 protein: CASSLETRSGANVLTF. The CDR3 DNA sequence: TGTGCCAGCAGCTTGGAAACGCGCTCTGGGGCCAACGTCCTGACTTTC.

This chain links TRBV6-1 with TRBJ1-5, with TRBD1 identical over 7 bases. The CDR3 sequence is 15 residues long. From germline, CDR1 is MNHNS and CDR2 SASEGT. The V segment lost 3 bases and the J segment 7 bases; nucleotides outside the gene matches: 9. The CDR3: CASSDYRGREQPQHF. CDR3 DNA sequence: TGTGCCAGCAGTGATTACAGGGGTCGGGAACAGCCCCAGCATTTT.